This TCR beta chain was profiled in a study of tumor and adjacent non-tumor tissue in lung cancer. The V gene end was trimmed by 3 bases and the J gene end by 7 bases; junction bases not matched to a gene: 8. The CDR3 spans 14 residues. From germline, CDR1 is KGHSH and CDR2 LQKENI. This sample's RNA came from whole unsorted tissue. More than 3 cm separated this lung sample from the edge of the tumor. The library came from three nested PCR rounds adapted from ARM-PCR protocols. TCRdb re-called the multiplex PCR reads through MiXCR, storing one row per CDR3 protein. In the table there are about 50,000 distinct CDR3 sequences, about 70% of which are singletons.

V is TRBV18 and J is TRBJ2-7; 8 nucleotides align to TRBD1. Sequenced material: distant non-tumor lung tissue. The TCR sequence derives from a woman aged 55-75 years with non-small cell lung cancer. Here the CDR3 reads CASSPGTGQSEQYF. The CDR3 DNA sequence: TGTGCCAGCTCACCCGGGACAGGCCAATCTGAGCAGTACTTC.